The clone carrying this T cell receptor (beta chain) was observed once. At the DNA level, this CDR3 is encoded by other sequences in the same sample as well. Original processing notes: Nucleated cell number was recorded as an estimate derived from reference gene primer amplification. Generated by immunoSEQ multiplex PCR, the TCRdb table keeps only in-frame clones and is missing some. V and J calls plus clone size are reproduced from that table; the DNA served to infer D and trimming. Of roughly 90,000 clones listed, more than 85% are singletons. These data belong to a study of blood T cell repertoires in COVID-19. Study-level background: T cells, B-cell-depleted T cells, or PBMCs provided the cDNA or gDNA that served as material.

This CDR3 has 12 residues. The germline CDR1 and CDR2 sequences are MGHRA and YSYEKL. The V gene lost 1 base and the J gene lost 6 bases, with 5 bases spanning the gap. This chain links TRBV4-1 with TRBJ2-3; the D is unclear. The source of this sequence is a middle-aged man with acute or convalescent COVID-19. Material for sequencing was peripheral blood. Here the CDR3 reads CASSQVADTQYF. The CDR3 nucleotides read TGCGCCAGCAGCCAAGTTGCGGATACGCAGTATTTT.